This TCR beta chain stems from a study of response to subunit inactivated influenza vaccine. Study results and caveats: Researchers suggested that each seasonal influenza vaccination recruits few new T cells.

Comments on this clonotype: The target antigen is unknown.

CDR3 size: 16 residues. CDR1 and CDR2 from the germline V gene are MDHEN and SYDVKM. V lost 5 bases, J lost 2 bases, and 11 bases stayed unmatched. From the RT-PCR reads, TCRdb called clonotypes with MiXCR, one entry per CDR3 protein. The table has some 480,000 distinct CDR3 sequences, over 9.5% seen once; the top ten hold approximately 12%. This specimen consisted of PBMCs from blood, obtained more than 35 days after vaccination. The receptor's source is a man aged 50 to 60 who received an inactivated influenza vaccine. This rearrangement joins TRBV28 to TRBJ2-7; 8 bases fit TRBD1. CDR3 nucleotides: TGTGCCAGCAGTGTCATATGGGACAGGAAGCCCTACGAGCAGTACTTC. Protein: CASSVIWDRKPYEQYF.